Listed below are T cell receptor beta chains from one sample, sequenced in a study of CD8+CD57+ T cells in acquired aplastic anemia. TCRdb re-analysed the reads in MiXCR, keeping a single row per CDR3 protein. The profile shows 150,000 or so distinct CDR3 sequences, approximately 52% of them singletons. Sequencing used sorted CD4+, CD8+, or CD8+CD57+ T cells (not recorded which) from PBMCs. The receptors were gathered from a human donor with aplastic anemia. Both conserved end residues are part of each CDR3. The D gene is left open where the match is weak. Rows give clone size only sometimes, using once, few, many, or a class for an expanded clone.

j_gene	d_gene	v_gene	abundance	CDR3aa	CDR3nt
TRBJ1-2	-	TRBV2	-	CASSRESAGYTF	TGTGCCAGCAGTAGAGAATCCGCTGGCTACACCTTC
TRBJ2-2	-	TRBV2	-	CASRRHPAATGELFF	TGTGCCAGCAGAAGACATCCGGCGGCCACCGGGGAGCTGTTTTTT
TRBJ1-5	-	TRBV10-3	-	CAISAGDQPRHF	TGTGCCATCAGTGCCGGGGATCAGCCCCGGCATTTT
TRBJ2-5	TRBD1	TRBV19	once	CASSPSTGWSEQYF	TGTGCCAGTAGTCCCTCGACAGGGTGGTCGGAGCAGTACTTC
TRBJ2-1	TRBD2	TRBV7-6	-	CASSLGTSGGVEQFF	TGTGCCAGCAGCTTAGGGACTAGCGGGGGAGTTGAGCAGTTCTTC
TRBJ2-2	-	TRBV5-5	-	CASSFIAGMNTGELFF	TGTGCCAGCAGCTTCATCGCAGGGATGAACACCGGGGAGCTGTTTTTT
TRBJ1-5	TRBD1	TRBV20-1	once	CSAREIGDRGRQPQHF	TGCAGTGCTAGAGAGATCGGGGACAGGGGCCGTCAGCCCCAGCATTTT
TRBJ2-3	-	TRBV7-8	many	CASSLVAGPTDTQYF	TGTGCCAGCAGCTTAGTCGCAGGGCCAACAGATACGCAGTATTTT
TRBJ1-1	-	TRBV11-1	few	CASSWDKGVYTEAFF	TGTGCCAGCAGCTGGGACAAGGGGGTATATACTGAAGCTTTCTTT
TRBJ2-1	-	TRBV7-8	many	CASSRLADPYNEQFF	TGTGCCAGCAGCAGATTAGCGGACCCCTACAATGAGCAGTTCTTC
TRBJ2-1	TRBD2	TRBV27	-	CASSLSYPSGGGEQFF	TGTGCCAGCAGTTTATCGTATCCTAGCGGGGGGGGTGAGCAGTTCTTC
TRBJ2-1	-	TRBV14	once	CASSPPGGSPYNEQFF	TGTGCCAGCAGCCCGCCCGGCGGGTCCCCCTACAATGAGCAGTTCTTC
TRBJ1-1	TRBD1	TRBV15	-	CATSLGQRNTEAFF	TGTGCCACCAGCTTGGGACAGAGGAACACTGAAGCTTTCTTT
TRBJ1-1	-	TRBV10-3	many	CAISEEYEAFF	TGTGCCATCAGTGAGGAGTATGAAGCTTTCTTT
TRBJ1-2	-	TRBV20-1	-	CSARGYSGSYGYTF	TGCAGTGCTAGAGGTTACAGTGGGAGCTATGGCTACACCTTC
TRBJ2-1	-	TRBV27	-	CASSRPAREQFF	TGTGCCAGCAGCCGCCCGGCCAGGGAGCAGTTCTTC
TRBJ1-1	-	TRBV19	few	CASSPGTRNTEAFF	TGTGCCAGTAGTCCAGGGACACGGAACACTGAAGCTTTCTTT
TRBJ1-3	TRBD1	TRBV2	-	CASRDGTGGNTIYF	TGTGCCAGCAGGGACGGGACAGGGGGAAACACCATATATTTT